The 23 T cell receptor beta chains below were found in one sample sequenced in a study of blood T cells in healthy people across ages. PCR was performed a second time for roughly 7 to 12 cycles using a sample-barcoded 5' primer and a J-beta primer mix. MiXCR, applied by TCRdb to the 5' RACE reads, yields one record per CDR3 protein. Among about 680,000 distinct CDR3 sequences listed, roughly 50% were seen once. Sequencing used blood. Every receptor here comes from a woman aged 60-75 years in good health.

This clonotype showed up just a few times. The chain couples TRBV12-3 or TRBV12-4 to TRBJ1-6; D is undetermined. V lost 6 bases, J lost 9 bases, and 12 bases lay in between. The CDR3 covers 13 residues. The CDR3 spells CASRVLEGSPLHF. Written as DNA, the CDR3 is TGTGCCAGCAGAGTCCTCGAGGGTTCACCCCTCCACTTT.

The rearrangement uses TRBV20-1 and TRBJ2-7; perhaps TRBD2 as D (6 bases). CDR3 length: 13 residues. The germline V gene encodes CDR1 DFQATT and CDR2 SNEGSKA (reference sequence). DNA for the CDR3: TGCAGCGGGTACGGGAGTGCCTCCTACGAGCAGTACTTC. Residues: CSGYGSASYEQYF.

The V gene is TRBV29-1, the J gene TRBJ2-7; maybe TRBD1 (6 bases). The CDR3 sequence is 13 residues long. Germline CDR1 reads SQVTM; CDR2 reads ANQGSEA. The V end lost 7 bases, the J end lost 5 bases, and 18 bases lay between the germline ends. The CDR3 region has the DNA TGCAGCGAACAGGGAACTAACGTCCACGAGCAGTACTTC. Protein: CSEQGTNVHEQYF.

The CDR3 loop reads CASSHLPAASGDNYEQYF. The CDR3 coding sequence is TGTGCCAGCAGTCACCTCCCGGCGGCTAGCGGGGATAACTACGAGCAGTACTTC. The genes are TRBV6-2 or TRBV6-3 and TRBJ2-7; 9 bases are a match to TRBD2. The V gene's germline CDR1 is MNHEY and CDR2 SVGEGT. CDR3 length: 18 amino acids. Losses at the gene ends were 5 bases for V and 3 bases for J; bases not matched to a gene: 17.

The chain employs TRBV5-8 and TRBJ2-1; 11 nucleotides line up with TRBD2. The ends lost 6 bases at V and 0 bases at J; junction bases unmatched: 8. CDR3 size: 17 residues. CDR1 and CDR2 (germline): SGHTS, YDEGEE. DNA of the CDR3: TGTGCCAGCACCCGCGGGACTAGCGGCTACTCCTACAATGAGCAGTTCTTC. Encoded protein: CASTRGTSGYSYNEQFF. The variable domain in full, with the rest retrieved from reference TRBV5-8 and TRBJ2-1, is EAGVTQSPTHLIKTRGQQATLRCSPISGHTSVYWYQQALGLGLQFLLWYDEGEERNRGNFPPRFSGRQFPNYSSELNVNALELEDSALYLCASTRGTSGYSYNEQFFGPGTRLTVL.

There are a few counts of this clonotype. The CDR3 is CAISEELAGPGEQFF. The CDR3 DNA follows: TGTGCCATCAGTGAGGAGCTAGCGGGACCCGGTGAGCAGTTCTTC. The chain has TRBV10-3 and TRBJ2-1; TRBD2 agrees at 9 bases. V dropped 2 bases and J dropped 9; count of bases not matched to a gene: 8. Germline CDR1 reads ENHRY; CDR2 reads SYGVKD. CDR3 size: 15 residues.

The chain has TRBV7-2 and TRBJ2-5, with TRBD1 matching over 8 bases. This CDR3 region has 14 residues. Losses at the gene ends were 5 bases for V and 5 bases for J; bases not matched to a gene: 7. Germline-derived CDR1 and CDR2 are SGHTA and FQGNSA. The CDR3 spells CASSQRTGRETQYF. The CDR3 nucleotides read TGTGCCAGCAGCCAAAGGACAGGGAGGGAGACCCAGTACTTC.

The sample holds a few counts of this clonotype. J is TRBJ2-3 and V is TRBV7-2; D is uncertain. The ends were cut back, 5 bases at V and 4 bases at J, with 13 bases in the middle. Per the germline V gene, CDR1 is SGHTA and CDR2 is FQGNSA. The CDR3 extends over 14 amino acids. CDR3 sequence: CASSAGPGPDTQYF. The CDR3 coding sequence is TGTGCCAGCAGCGCCGGCCCCGGCCCAGATACGCAGTATTTT. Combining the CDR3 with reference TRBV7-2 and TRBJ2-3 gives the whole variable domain GAGVSQSPSNKVTEKGKDVELRCDPISGHTALYWYRQSLGQGLEFLIYFQGNSAPDKSGLPSDRFSAERTGGSVSTLTIQRTQQEDSAVYLCASSAGPGPDTQYFGPGTRLTVL.

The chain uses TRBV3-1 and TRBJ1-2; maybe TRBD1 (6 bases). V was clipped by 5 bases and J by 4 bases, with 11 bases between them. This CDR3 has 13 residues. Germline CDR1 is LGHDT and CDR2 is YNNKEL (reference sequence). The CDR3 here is CASSSGHLYGYTF. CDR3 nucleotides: TGTGCCAGCAGCTCGGGACACCTCTATGGCTACACCTTC. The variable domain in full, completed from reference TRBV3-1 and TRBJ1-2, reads DTAVSQTPKYLVTQMGNDKSIKCEQNLGHDTMYWYKQDSKKFLKIMFSYNNKELIINETVPNRFSPKSPDKAHLNLHINSLELGDSAVYFCASSSGHLYGYTFGSGTRLTVV.

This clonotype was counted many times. CDR3 DNA sequence: TGTGCCAGCAGCCAAGCGGGACTAGCCTACGAGCAGTACTTC. It codes for CASSQAGLAYEQYF. V usage is TRBV3-1 and J usage is TRBJ2-7; 8 bases align to TRBD2. The V gene end was trimmed by 1 base and the J gene end by 2 bases; junction bases not matched to a gene: 1. Germline V gene lookup returns CDR1 LGHDT and CDR2 YNNKEL (reference sequence). The CDR3 extends over 14 amino acids.

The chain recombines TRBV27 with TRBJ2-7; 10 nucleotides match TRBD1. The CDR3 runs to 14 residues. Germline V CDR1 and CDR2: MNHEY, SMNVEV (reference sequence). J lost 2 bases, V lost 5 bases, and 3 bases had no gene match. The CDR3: CASSRTGGAYEQYF. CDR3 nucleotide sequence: TGTGCCAGCAGTCGGACAGGGGGGGCCTACGAGCAGTACTTC.

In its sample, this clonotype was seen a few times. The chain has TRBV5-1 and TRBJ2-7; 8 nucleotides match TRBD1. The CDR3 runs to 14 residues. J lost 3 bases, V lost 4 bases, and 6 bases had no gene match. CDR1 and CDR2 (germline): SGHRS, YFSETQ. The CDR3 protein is CASSQGQGYYEQYF. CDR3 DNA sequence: TGCGCCAGCAGCCAAGGACAGGGATACTACGAGCAGTACTTC.

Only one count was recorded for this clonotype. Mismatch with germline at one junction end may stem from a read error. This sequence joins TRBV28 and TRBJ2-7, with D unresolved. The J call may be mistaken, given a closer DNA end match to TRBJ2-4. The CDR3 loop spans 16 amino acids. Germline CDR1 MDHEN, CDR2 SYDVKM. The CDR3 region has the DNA TGTGCCAGCCGGTCCCCTCAACCGATAGCCAAGAACATTCAGTACTTC. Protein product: CASRSPQPIAKNIQYF.

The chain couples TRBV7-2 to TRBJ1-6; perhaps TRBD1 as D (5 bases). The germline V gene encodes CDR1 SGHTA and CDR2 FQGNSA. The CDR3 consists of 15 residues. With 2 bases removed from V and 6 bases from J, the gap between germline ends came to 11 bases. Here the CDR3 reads CASSLRRDGNSPLHF. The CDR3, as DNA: TGTGCCAGCAGCTTAAGGAGGGACGGTAATTCACCCCTCCACTTT. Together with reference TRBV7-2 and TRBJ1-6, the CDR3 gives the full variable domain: GAGVSQSPSNKVTEKGKDVELRCDPISGHTALYWYRQSLGQGLEFLIYFQGNSAPDKSGLPSDRFSAERTGGSVSTLTIQRTQQEDSAVYLCASSLRRDGNSPLHFGNGTRLTVT.

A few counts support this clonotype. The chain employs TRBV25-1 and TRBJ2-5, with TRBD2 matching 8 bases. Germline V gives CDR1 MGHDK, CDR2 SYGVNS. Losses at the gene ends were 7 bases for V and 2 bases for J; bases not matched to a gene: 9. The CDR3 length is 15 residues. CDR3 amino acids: CASMARLAKQETQYF. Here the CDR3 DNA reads TGTGCCAGCATGGCCCGACTAGCGAAACAAGAGACCCAGTACTTC.

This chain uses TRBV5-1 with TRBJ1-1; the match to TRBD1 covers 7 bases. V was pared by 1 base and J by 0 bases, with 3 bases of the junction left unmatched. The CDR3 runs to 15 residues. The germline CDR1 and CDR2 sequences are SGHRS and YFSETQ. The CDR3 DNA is TGCGCCAGCAGCTTGATGGGACAGATGAACACTGAAGCTTTCTTT. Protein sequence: CASSLMGQMNTEAFF.

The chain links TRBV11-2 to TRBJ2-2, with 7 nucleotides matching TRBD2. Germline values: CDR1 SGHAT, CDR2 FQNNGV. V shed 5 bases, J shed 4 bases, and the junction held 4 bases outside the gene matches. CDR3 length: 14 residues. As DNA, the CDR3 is TGTGCCAGCAGCACCGGCGGGGGCACCGGGGAGCTGTTTTTT. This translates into CASSTGGGTGELFF.

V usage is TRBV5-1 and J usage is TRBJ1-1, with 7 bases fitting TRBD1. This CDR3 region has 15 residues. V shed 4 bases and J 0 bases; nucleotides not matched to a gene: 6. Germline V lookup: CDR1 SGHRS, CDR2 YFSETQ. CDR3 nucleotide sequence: TGCGCCAGCAGCGATACAGGGGATCTGAACACTGAAGCTTTCTTT. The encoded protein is CASSDTGDLNTEAFF.

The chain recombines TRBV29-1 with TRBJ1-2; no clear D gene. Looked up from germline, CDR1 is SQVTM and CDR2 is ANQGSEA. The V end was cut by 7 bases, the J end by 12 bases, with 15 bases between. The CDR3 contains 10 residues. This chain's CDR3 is CSARTRSDTF. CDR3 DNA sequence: TGCAGCGCCAGGACGCGCAGTGACACCTTC. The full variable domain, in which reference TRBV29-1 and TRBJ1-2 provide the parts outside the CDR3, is SAVISQKPSRDICQRGTSLTIQCQVDSQVTMMFWYRQQPGQSLTLIATANQGSEATYESGFVIDKFPISRPNLTFSTLTVSNMSPEDSSIYLCSARTRSDTFGSGTRLTVV.

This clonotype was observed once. The CDR3 region is CSARRGQGTGANVLTF. In DNA form, the CDR3 reads TGCAGTGCTAGGCGGGGACAGGGGACTGGGGCCAACGTCCTGACTTTC. This chain uses TRBV20-1 with TRBJ2-6; 10 nucleotides match TRBD1. J was trimmed by 2 bases and V by 3 bases; bases with no gene match: 4. This CDR3 contains 16 residues. Per germline, CDR1 DFQATT and CDR2 SNEGSKA (reference sequence).

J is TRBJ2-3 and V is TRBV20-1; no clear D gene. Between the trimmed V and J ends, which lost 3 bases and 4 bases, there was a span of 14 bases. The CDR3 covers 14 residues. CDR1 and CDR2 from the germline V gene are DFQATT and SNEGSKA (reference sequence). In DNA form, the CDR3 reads TGCAGTGCTAGTGGAAGCGCCGCCGCAGATACGCAGTATTTT. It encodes CSASGSAAADTQYF.

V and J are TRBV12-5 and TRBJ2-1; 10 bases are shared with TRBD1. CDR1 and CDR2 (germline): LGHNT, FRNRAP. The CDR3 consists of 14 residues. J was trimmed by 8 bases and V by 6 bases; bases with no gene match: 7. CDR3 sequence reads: CASGRDRGSDEQFF. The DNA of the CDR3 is TGTGCTAGTGGGAGGGACAGGGGCTCTGATGAGCAGTTCTTC.

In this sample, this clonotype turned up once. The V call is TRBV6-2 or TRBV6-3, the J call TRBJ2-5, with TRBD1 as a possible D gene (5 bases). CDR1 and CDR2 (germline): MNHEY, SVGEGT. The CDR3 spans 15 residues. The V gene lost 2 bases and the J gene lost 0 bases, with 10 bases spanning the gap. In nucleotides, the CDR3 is TGTGCCAGCAGTTACAACGTCAGGGACCAAGAGACCCAGTACTTC. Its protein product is CASSYNVRDQETQYF.